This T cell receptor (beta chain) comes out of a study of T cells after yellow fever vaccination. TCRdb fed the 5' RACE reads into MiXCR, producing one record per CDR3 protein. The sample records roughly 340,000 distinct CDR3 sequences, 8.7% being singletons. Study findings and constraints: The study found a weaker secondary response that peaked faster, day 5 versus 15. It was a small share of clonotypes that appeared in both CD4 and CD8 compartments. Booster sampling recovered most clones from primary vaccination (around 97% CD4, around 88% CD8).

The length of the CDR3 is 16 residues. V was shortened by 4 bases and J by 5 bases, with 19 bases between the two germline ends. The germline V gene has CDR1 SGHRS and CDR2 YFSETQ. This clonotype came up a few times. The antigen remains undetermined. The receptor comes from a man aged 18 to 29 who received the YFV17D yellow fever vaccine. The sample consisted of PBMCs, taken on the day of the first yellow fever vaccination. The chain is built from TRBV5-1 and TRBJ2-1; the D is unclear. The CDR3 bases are TGCGCCAGCAGCCTCTACCCCCTTAGCTTGCACAATGAGCAGTTCTTC. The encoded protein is CASSLYPLSLHNEQFF.